The next 5 T cell receptor beta chains were all read from a single sample in a study of regulatory T cells in long-lasting Graves disease. Sequencing libraries for TCR beta were prepared with iRepertoire HTBI primers and Arm-PCR of CDR3 regions. Using its own MiXCR run on the multiplex PCR reads, TCRdb lists one record per CDR3 protein. The table lists about 360,000 distinct CDR3 sequences, about a sixth of them singletons. Regarding time point: newly diagnosed GD, antithyroid drugs for less than 3 months. Extracted RNA from PBMCs served as the source of the TCR library. This sample also appeared in a second study, on T cells in Graves' hyperthyroidism and ophthalmopathy.

Sequences were derived from peripheral blood mononuclear cells (PBMCs), sampled at new diagnosis, from a patient treated with antithyroid drugs. Receptors originate from a woman younger than 30 with Graves disease.

This sequence joins TRBV6-1 and TRBJ1-5, with 8 bases fitting TRBD1. The CDR3 covers 11 residues. The germline V gene encodes CDR1 MNHNS and CDR2 SASEGT. The trim removed 7 bases at V and 10 bases at J, leaving 3 bases unmatched. CDR3 region: CASTGTGPQHF. CDR3 sequence (DNA): TGTGCCAGCACCGGGACAGGTCCCCAGCATTTT.

This clonotype came up many times. The J gene is TRBJ1-5, the V gene TRBV2, with D hard to call. Per germline, CDR1 SNHLY and CDR2 FYNNEI. The CDR3 loop spans 14 amino acids. Trimming took 6 bases from V and 0 from J, leaving 9 bases between them. CDR3 sequence reads: CASSPDYSNQPQHF. In DNA, the CDR3 is TGTGCCAGCAGCCCTGATTATAGCAATCAGCCCCAGCATTTT.

The gene calls are TRBV4-1 and TRBJ2-3, with unresolved D. Germline V gives CDR1 MGHRA, CDR2 YSYEKL. This CDR3 comprises 16 residues. V lost 1 base and J lost 3, with 14 bases in between. Here the CDR3 reads CASSQGERGETDTQYF. DNA for the CDR3: TGCGCCAGCAGCCAAGGTGAACGTGGCGAGACAGATACGCAGTATTTT.

With regard to this clonotype: The junction does not match germline at one end; this may be a read error. The chain carries TRBV19 and TRBJ1-1; D gene uncertain. Per germline, CDR1 LNHDA and CDR2 SQIVND (reference sequence). The CDR3 loop spans 13 amino acids. The CDR3 DNA sequence: TGTGCCAGTAGTATCACGGTGAACGCTGAAGCTTTCTTT. As protein: CASSITVNAEAFF.

This clonotype was detected only a few times. V usage is TRBV5-5 and J usage is TRBJ1-3; D gene ambiguous. The CDR3 loop spans 15 amino acids. Per the germline V gene, CDR1 is SGHKS and CDR2 is YYEKEE (reference sequence). Trimming shortened V by 3 bases and J by 0 bases, and 10 bases separated the two germline ends. As DNA, the CDR3 is TGTGCCAGCAGCTCCGGACGGATCTCTGGAAACACCATATATTTT. It translates to CASSSGRISGNTIYF. The variable domain in full, with the rest retrieved from reference TRBV5-5 and TRBJ1-3, is DAGVTQSPTHLIKTRGQQVTLRCSPISGHKSVSWYQQVLGQGPQFIFQYYEKEERGRGNFPDRFSARQFPNYSSELNVNALLLGDSALYLCASSSGRISGNTIYFGEGSWLTVV.